What follows describes a single T cell receptor (beta chain). Its antigen is not known. The sample originates from a study of cytomegalovirus exposure and HLA in healthy donors. Study-wide results and limits: Later work found most CMV-associated TCR beta chains apparently HLA-restricted.

PCR primers comprised 60 Vbeta and 13 Jbeta primers. Method: immunoSEQ multiplex PCR; TCRdb's copy keeps in-frame clones and lacks some. Among 50,000 to 60,000 clones listed, roughly 73% were seen once. The V end lost 6 bases, the J end lost 8 bases, and 13 bases lay between the germline ends. This CDR3 is built from 13 residues. Germline V gives CDR1 MNHNY, CDR2 SVGAGI (reference sequence). It was healthy bone marrow donors who served as donors. This sequence was found in a woman aged 35 to 49 in good health and CMV-seropositive. The chain is built from TRBV6-6 and TRBJ2-2; D gene uncertain. The sequenced material came from PBMCs. CDR3 protein: CASSLRPRGELFF. CDR3 sequence (DNA): TGTGCCAGCAGCCTAAGGCCTAGGGGGGAGCTGTTTTTT.